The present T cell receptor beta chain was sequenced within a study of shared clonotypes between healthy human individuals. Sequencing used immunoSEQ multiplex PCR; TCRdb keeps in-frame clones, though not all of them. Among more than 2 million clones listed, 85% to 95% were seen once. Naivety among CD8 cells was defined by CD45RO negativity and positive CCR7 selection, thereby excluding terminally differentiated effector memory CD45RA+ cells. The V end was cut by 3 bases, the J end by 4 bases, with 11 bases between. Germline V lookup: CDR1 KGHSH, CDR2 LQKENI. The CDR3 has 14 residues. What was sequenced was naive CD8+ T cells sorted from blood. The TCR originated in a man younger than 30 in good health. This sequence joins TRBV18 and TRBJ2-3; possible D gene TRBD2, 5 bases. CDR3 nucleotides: TGTGCCAGCTCACCTTCGGGGTTCGCAGATACGCAGTATTTT. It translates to CASSPSGFADTQYF.